These 28 T cell receptor beta chains originate from one sample sequenced in a study of T cell responses to AZD1222 COVID-19 vaccine. Some clones are missing from TCRdb's copy, which holds only in-frame ones; the method was immunoSEQ multiplex PCR. The sample records 60,000 to 100,000 clones, approximately 90% being singletons. The source material was peripheral blood, sampled on day 0 of MenACWY control vaccination. These TCRs come from an adult in good health.

The chain is built from TRBV15 and TRBJ2-7, with TRBD1 identical over 10 bases. V gave up 4 bases and J gave up 4 bases; unmatched junction bases: 4. Germline V gene sequence: CDR1 LNHNV, CDR2 YYDKDF (reference sequence). The CDR3 runs to 14 residues. The CDR3 loop reads CATSKDRGLYEQYF. The CDR3 DNA is TGTGCCACCAGCAAAGACAGGGGGCTGTACGAGCAGTACTTC.

The chain combines TRBV3-1 (or the pseudogene TRBV3-2) with TRBJ2-2, with TRBD2 as a possible D gene (6 bases). V was clipped by 5 bases and J by 8 bases, with 15 bases between them. The CDR3 contains 14 residues. The germline V gene has CDR1 LGHDT and CDR2 YNNKEL (reference sequence). The CDR3 spells CASSSGSQGGELFF. Written as DNA, the CDR3 is TGTGCCAGCAGCTCCGGGAGTCAGGGTGGGGAGCTGTTTTTT.

J is TRBJ1-4 and V is TRBV7-9, with 7 positions matching TRBD1. This CDR3 spans 14 amino acids. Germline V gene lookup returns CDR1 SEHNR and CDR2 FQNEAQ (reference sequence). Trimming cost V 3 bases and J 7 bases; bases outside gene matches: 5. CDR3 in amino acids: CASSFGTGVEKLFF. The CDR3 region has the DNA TGTGCCAGCAGCTTTGGCACAGGGGTTGAAAAACTGTTTTTT. The complete variable domain, with remaining parts taken from reference TRBV7-9 and TRBJ1-4, reads DTGVSQNPRHKITKRGQNVTFRCDPISEHNRLYWYRQTLGQGPEFLTYFQNEAQLEKSRLLSDRFSAERPKGSFSTLEIQRTEQGDSAMYLCASSFGTGVEKLFFGSGTQLSVL.

This CDR3 is CSVEDLGGELFF. The CDR3 region has the DNA TGCAGCGTTGAAGATCTCGGCGGGGAGCTGTTTTTT. J is TRBJ2-2 and V is TRBV29-1; D not certain. The V end was cut by 0 bases, the J end by 7 bases, with 6 bases between. This CDR3 is 12 amino acids long. Germline assignment: CDR1 SQVTM and CDR2 ANQGSEA.

V and J are TRBV27 and TRBJ2-3; 13 bases are shared with TRBD2. The V segment lost 5 bases and the J segment 4 bases; nucleotides outside the gene matches: 6. Germline CDR1 is MNHEY and CDR2 is SMNVEV (reference sequence). CDR3 size: 16 residues. The CDR3 DNA is TGTGCCAGCAGTCAGGGGACTAGCGGGGCCGCAGATACGCAGTATTTT. It is translated as CASSQGTSGAADTQYF.

The J gene is TRBJ1-4, the V gene TRBV7-2; a possible D gene is TRBD1 (5 bases). The CDR3 covers 13 residues. Germline V gene lookup returns CDR1 SGHTA and CDR2 FQGNSA. Trimming stripped 2 bases from V and 8 bases from J, with 9 bases between. The CDR3 coding sequence is TGTGCCAGCAGCTTACAGGGAAGGGAAAAACTGTTTTTT. Encoded protein: CASSLQGREKLFF. The variable domain in full, with the rest retrieved from reference TRBV7-2 and TRBJ1-4, is GAGVSQSPSNKVTEKGKDVELRCDPISGHTALYWYRQSLGQGLEFLIYFQGNSAPDKSGLPSDRFSAERTGGSVSTLTIQRTQQEDSAVYLCASSLQGREKLFFGSGTQLSVL.

The V call is TRBV30, the J call TRBJ2-7; 10 nucleotides match TRBD2. The CDR3 has 14 residues. Germline V gene lookup returns CDR1 GTSNPN and CDR2 SVGIG (reference sequence). Unmatched junction bases numbered 6, after V lost 3 bases and J lost 4 bases. The CDR3: CAWRRNSGGYEQYF. The DNA of the CDR3 is TGTGCCTGGAGGAGGAATAGCGGGGGGTACGAGCAGTACTTC.

The chain employs TRBV2 and TRBJ2-7; D may be TRBD2 (5 bases). V was clipped by 5 bases and J by 1 base, with 12 bases between them. Looked up from germline, CDR1 is SNHLY and CDR2 is FYNNEI. The CDR3 loop spans 14 amino acids. Here the CDR3 reads CASSPRTLSYEQYF. The CDR3 DNA reads TGTGCCAGCAGTCCCCGGACTCTTTCCTACGAGCAGTACTTC.

CDR3 coding DNA: TGTGCCACCAGCAGTGGGACAGTCGTGCTGAGGGGCTACACCTTC. Amino acids: CATSSGTVVLRGYTF. The chain recombines TRBV15 with TRBJ1-2, with 7 bases matching TRBD1. Trimming took 3 bases from V and 8 from J; bases not matched to a gene: 12. Germline-derived CDR1 and CDR2 are LNHNV and YYDKDF (reference sequence). The CDR3 extends over 15 amino acids.

The rearrangement links TRBV29-1 to TRBJ1-5; D is perhaps TRBD1 (5 bases). Germline V gene data show CDR1 as SQVTM and CDR2 as ANQGSEA. Trimming removed 3 bases at V and 0 bases at J, with 12 bases between. CDR3 size: 15 residues. The CDR3 loop is CSVDQGKDSNQPQHF. DNA for the CDR3: TGCAGCGTTGACCAGGGTAAAGATAGCAATCAGCCCCAGCATTTT. The whole variable domain, remainder taken from reference TRBV29-1 and TRBJ1-5, is SAVISQKPSRDICQRGTSLTIQCQVDSQVTMMFWYRQQPGQSLTLIATANQGSEATYESGFVIDKFPISRPNLTFSTLTVSNMSPEDSSIYLCSVDQGKDSNQPQHFGDGTRLSIL.

V gene TRBV19 combines with J gene TRBJ2-2; 7 nucleotides align to TRBD2. The ends lost 3 bases at V and 2 bases at J; junction bases unmatched: 6. This CDR3 contains 16 residues. The germline CDR1 and CDR2 sequences are LNHDA and SQIVND (reference sequence). This chain's CDR3 is CASSMSRGVNTGELFF. As DNA, the CDR3 is TGTGCCAGTAGTATGAGCCGGGGGGTAAACACCGGGGAGCTGTTTTTT.

V and J are TRBV9 and TRBJ2-5; 7 bases match TRBD2. Per the germline V gene, CDR1 is SGDLS and CDR2 is YYNGEE. This CDR3 region has 16 residues. Trimming cost V 7 bases and J 3 bases; bases outside gene matches: 15. The CDR3 DNA follows: TGTGCCAGCGGGCGGGGGTCACTCGGAAGGAAAGAGACCCAGTACTTC. Protein sequence: CASGRGSLGRKETQYF.

The chain has TRBV16 and TRBJ2-3, with D perhaps assigned TRBD1 or TRBD2 (6 bases each). The CDR3 spans 14 residues. Germline CDR1 and CDR2: KGHSY and FQNENV. The germline V and J ends were trimmed by 2 bases and 4 bases, with 10 bases remaining between them. CDR3 amino acids: CASSQGGPSDTQYF. CDR3 coding DNA: TGTGCCAGCAGCCAAGGGGGGCCCTCAGATACGCAGTATTTT.

The rearrangement uses TRBV5-1 and TRBJ2-7; 7 nucleotides agree with TRBD1. Germline CDR1 and CDR2: SGHRS and YFSETQ. The CDR3 is 15 residues long. V lost 4 bases and J lost 3; bases outside the gene matches: 10. The CDR3 here is CASSPTGSVGYEQYF. CDR3 sequence (DNA): TGCGCCAGCAGCCCGACAGGGTCGGTTGGCTACGAGCAGTACTTC.

The chain has TRBV6-5 and TRBJ2-7; D call uncertain. Germline V gives CDR1 MNHEY, CDR2 SVGAGI. V lost 7 bases, J lost 2 bases, and 6 bases lay in between. The CDR3 sequence is 11 residues long. DNA for the CDR3: TGTGCCAGCACAGGTACCTACGAGCAGTACTTC. This codes for CASTGTYEQYF.

This clone turned up a few times. The J gene is TRBJ1-5, the V gene TRBV7-2, with D maybe TRBD1 (5 bases). Germline V gene data show CDR1 as SGHTA and CDR2 as FQGNSA. The length of the CDR3 is 13 residues. V lost 5 bases to trimming and J lost 7 bases, with 12 bases between them. The CDR3 DNA reads TGTGCCAGCAGCGGCCAGGGCGGACAGCCCCAGCATTTT. This translates into CASSGQGGQPQHF.

This clone has only one observation. The rearrangement joins TRBV6-1 to TRBJ2-3; TRBD2 might be the D (6 bases). V gave up 4 bases and J gave up 3 bases, with 17 bases separating them. CDR3 length equals 16 residues. Looked up from germline, CDR1 is MNHNS and CDR2 is SASEGT. CDR3 coding DNA: TGTGCCAGCAGTGCAATAGCGGCGTCGTTAACAGATACGCAGTATTTT. Translating gives CASSAIAASLTDTQYF.

This rearrangement joins TRBV27 to TRBJ2-1; 7 bases line up with TRBD2. Germline CDR1 is MNHEY and CDR2 is SMNVEV (reference sequence). The CDR3 covers 16 residues. The V and J ends lost 4 bases and 1 base, in that order; junction bases with no gene match: 7. The CDR3 DNA reads TGTGCCAGCAGTTCCCTTAACGGGAGGTCCTACAATGAGCAGTTCTTC. This translates into CASSSLNGRSYNEQFF.

The gene calls are TRBV7-9 and TRBJ1-6; D gene unclear. This CDR3 spans 16 amino acids. The V end lost 1 base, the J end lost 0 bases, and 7 bases lay between the germline ends. Germline lookup yields CDR1 SEHNR and CDR2 FQNEAQ (reference sequence). The CDR3 nucleotides are TGTGCCAGCAGCTTAGAGGGAAGCTCCTATAATTCACCCCTCCACTTT. Residues: CASSLEGSSYNSPLHF.

V and J are TRBV3-1 (or the pseudogene TRBV3-2) and TRBJ1-2; the D gene is possibly TRBD1 (5 bases). Per germline, CDR1 LGHDT and CDR2 YNNKEL (reference sequence). The CDR3 loop spans 14 amino acids. Trimming cost V 3 bases and J 5 bases, with 13 bases left between them. The CDR3 sequence: CASSQQTVYYGYTF. In nucleotides, the CDR3 is TGTGCCAGCAGCCAGCAGACAGTCTATTATGGCTACACCTTC.

V usage is TRBV27 and J usage is TRBJ2-3; 8 nucleotides align to TRBD2. Germline V gene lookup returns CDR1 MNHEY and CDR2 SMNVEV (reference sequence). This CDR3 has 16 residues. V shed 7 bases, J shed 9 bases, and the junction held 18 bases outside the gene matches. The DNA for the CDR3 is TGTGCCAGCATCAAAGCGGGGGCCTTACCAACAGGGACGCAGTATTTT. Translating gives CASIKAGALPTGTQYF.

The chain joins TRBV15 to TRBJ1-5, with a possible D match to TRBD1 (5 bases). CDR1 is LNHNV and CDR2 is YYDKDF in the germline V gene (reference sequence). V dropped 0 bases and J dropped 1 base, with 13 bases sitting between them. This CDR3 is 17 amino acids long. The CDR3 reads CATSRDEGALSNQPQHF. The CDR3 coding sequence is TGTGCCACCAGCAGAGATGAAGGGGCCTTAAGCAATCAGCCCCAGCATTTT.

The chain recombines TRBV2 with TRBJ2-5; TRBD2 might be the D (5 bases). This CDR3 has 17 amino acids. The V end lost 5 bases, the J end lost 2 bases, and 21 bases lay between the germline ends. The germline V gene has CDR1 SNHLY and CDR2 FYNNEI. The CDR3 region is CASSNHPPRALQETQYF. Here the CDR3 DNA reads TGTGCCAGCAGTAACCACCCGCCGCGGGCCCTACAAGAGACCCAGTACTTC.

This clone was observed a single time. The V gene is TRBV7-9, the J gene TRBJ1-4, with 8 bases identical to TRBD1. The germline V gene has CDR1 SEHNR and CDR2 FQNEAQ (reference sequence). The CDR3 covers 14 residues. With 5 bases clipped from V and 6 bases from J, the junction kept 5 bases outside the gene matches. The CDR3 loop reads CASSHLTGDEKLFF. In nucleotides, the CDR3 is TGTGCCAGCAGCCACCTGACAGGGGATGAAAAACTGTTTTTT.

The V and J genes are TRBV6-2 or TRBV6-3 and TRBJ2-1; TRBD1 matches 10 bases. The CDR3 is 16 residues long. The V gene end was trimmed by 4 bases and the J gene end by 6 bases; junction bases not matched to a gene: 9. Germline loops: CDR1 MNHEY, CDR2 SVGEGT. The CDR3 loop reads CASSFSGTGEGNEQFF. In DNA form, the CDR3 reads TGTGCCAGCAGTTTCTCCGGGACAGGGGAAGGCAATGAGCAGTTCTTC.

The chain links TRBV7-9 to TRBJ2-1, with D possibly matching TRBD1 (7 bases). The CDR3 loop spans 15 amino acids. V was clipped by 3 bases and J by 7 bases, with 16 bases between them. Germline CDR1 and CDR2: SEHNR and FQNEAQ (reference sequence). The CDR3 region is CASSFQGGAGNEQFF. The CDR3, as DNA: TGTGCCAGCAGCTTTCAAGGGGGCGCGGGGAATGAGCAGTTCTTC.

V usage is TRBV2 and J usage is TRBJ2-7; D could derive from TRBD1 or TRBD2 (5 bases each). Germline CDR1 SNHLY, CDR2 FYNNEI. The CDR3 contains 14 residues. Deletions cut 6 bases from V and 6 bases from J, with 18 bases between. The CDR3 nucleotides read TGTGCCAGCAGGTGGGACGGCTCCCCTCCCGAGCAGTACTTC. Its protein is CASRWDGSPPEQYF.

The chain is built from TRBV6-5 and TRBJ2-7; D is perhaps TRBD2 (6 bases). Germline V gene sequence: CDR1 MNHEY, CDR2 SVGAGI. Trimming took 0 bases from V and 2 from J, leaving 11 bases between them. There are 15 residues in the CDR3. The CDR3 loop reads CASSYSSGFPYEQYF. The CDR3 coding sequence is TGTGCCAGCAGTTACTCCAGCGGGTTTCCCTACGAGCAGTACTTC.